This is a list of T cell receptor beta chains from one sample in a study of neurological immune-mediated disorders. TCRdb reanalysed the 5' RACE reads using MiXCR and keeps one entry per CDR3 protein. This table has 84,000 or so distinct CDR3 sequences, about 13% appearing once. Specimen: PBMCs. Receptor source: a female donor with HTLV-1-associated myelopathy (HAM/TSP). CDR3s include the opening cysteine and the closing phenylalanine or tryptophan. The D gene is left open where the match is weak. Clone size is stated in some rows and not others, as once, few, many or a class when expanded.

j_gene: TRBJ1-1
d_gene: TRBD1
len: 15
abundance: many
v_gene: TRBV5-1
CDR3nt: TGCGCCAGCAGCAATGCGGGGACAGGTACAACTGAAGCTTTCTTT
CDR3aa: CASSNAGTGTTEAFF

j_gene: TRBJ2-7
d_gene: NA
len: 14
abundance: many
v_gene: TRBV5-1
CDR3nt: TGCGCCAGCAGCTTAACGCAGAGCTCCTACGAGCAGTACTTC
CDR3aa: CASSLTQSSYEQYF

j_gene: TRBJ1-2
d_gene: NA
len: 14
abundance: many
v_gene: TRBV5-1
CDR3nt: TGCGCCAGCAGCTTGGATCCGGGGGGTGGAGGCTACACCTTC
CDR3aa: CASSLDPGGGGYTF

j_gene: TRBJ2-2
d_gene: TRBD1
len: 14
abundance: many
v_gene: TRBV12-3/TRBV12-4
CDR3nt: TGTGCCAGCAGTCCCGCAGGGGGCACCGGGGAGCTGTTTTTT
CDR3aa: CASSPAGGTGELFF

j_gene: TRBJ2-3
d_gene: NA
len: 16
abundance: NA
v_gene: TRBV5-5
CDR3nt: TGTGCCAGCAGCGACCAAACAGCCTTTAGCACAACTACGCAGTATTTT
CDR3aa: CASSDQTAFSTTTQYF

j_gene: TRBJ2-7
d_gene: TRBD1
len: 13
abundance: many
v_gene: TRBV20-1
CDR3nt: TGCAGGCCTCTAGACAGGGGGCAGAGCGAGCAGTACTTC
CDR3aa: CRPLDRGQSEQYF

j_gene: TRBJ2-7
d_gene: NA
len: 14
abundance: NA
v_gene: TRBV10-2
CDR3nt: TGCGCCAGCAGGGACCTGGGGCAATCCTACGAGCAGTACTTC
CDR3aa: CASRDLGQSYEQYF

j_gene: TRBJ2-6
d_gene: NA
len: 16
abundance: many
v_gene: TRBV7-9
CDR3nt: TGTGCCAGCAGCCGCGTACAGGGATCTGGGGCCAACGTCCTGACTTTC
CDR3aa: CASSRVQGSGANVLTF

j_gene: TRBJ2-1
d_gene: NA
len: 15
abundance: NA
v_gene: TRBV24-1
CDR3nt: TGTGCCACCAGTGATCCCTCGGGACCGTACTATGAGCAGTTCTTC
CDR3aa: CATSDPSGPYYEQFF

j_gene: TRBJ1-2
d_gene: NA
len: 13
abundance: NA
v_gene: TRBV5-1
CDR3nt: TGCGCCAGCTTGGATGTATCCGAGGAGGGCTACACCTTC
CDR3aa: CASLDVSEEGYTF

j_gene: TRBJ2-2
d_gene: NA
len: 16
abundance: many
v_gene: TRBV5-1
CDR3nt: TGCGCCAGCACCCTATCATCGGGGGCGAACACCGGGGAGCTGTTTTTT
CDR3aa: CASTLSSGANTGELFF

j_gene: TRBJ1-3
d_gene: TRBD1
len: 15
abundance: few
v_gene: TRBV20-1
CDR3nt: TGCAGTGCGGGAAAGACAGGGGACTCTGGAAACACCATATATTTT
CDR3aa: CSAGKTGDSGNTIYF

j_gene: TRBJ1-6
d_gene: NA
len: 16
abundance: many
v_gene: TRBV4-1
CDR3nt: TGCGCCAGCAGCCAAACAGGGACGGGGTATAATTCACCCCTCCACTTT
CDR3aa: CASSQTGTGYNSPLHF

j_gene: TRBJ1-5
d_gene: TRBD1
len: 14
abundance: many
v_gene: TRBV20-1
CDR3nt: TGCAGTGCTTCGGACAGGGGGTTCAATCAGCCCCAGCATTTT
CDR3aa: CSASDRGFNQPQHF

j_gene: TRBJ1-5
d_gene: NA
len: 14
abundance: NA
v_gene: TRBV10-3
CDR3nt: TGTGCCATCAGTGACTGGGATAGCAATCAGCCCCAGCATTTT
CDR3aa: CAISDWDSNQPQHF

j_gene: TRBJ2-1
d_gene: TRBD2
len: 17
abundance: few
v_gene: TRBV5-1
CDR3nt: TGCGCCAGCAGACCAGCCGGGACTAGGACCTCCTACAATGAGCAGTTCTTC
CDR3aa: CASRPAGTRTSYNEQFF